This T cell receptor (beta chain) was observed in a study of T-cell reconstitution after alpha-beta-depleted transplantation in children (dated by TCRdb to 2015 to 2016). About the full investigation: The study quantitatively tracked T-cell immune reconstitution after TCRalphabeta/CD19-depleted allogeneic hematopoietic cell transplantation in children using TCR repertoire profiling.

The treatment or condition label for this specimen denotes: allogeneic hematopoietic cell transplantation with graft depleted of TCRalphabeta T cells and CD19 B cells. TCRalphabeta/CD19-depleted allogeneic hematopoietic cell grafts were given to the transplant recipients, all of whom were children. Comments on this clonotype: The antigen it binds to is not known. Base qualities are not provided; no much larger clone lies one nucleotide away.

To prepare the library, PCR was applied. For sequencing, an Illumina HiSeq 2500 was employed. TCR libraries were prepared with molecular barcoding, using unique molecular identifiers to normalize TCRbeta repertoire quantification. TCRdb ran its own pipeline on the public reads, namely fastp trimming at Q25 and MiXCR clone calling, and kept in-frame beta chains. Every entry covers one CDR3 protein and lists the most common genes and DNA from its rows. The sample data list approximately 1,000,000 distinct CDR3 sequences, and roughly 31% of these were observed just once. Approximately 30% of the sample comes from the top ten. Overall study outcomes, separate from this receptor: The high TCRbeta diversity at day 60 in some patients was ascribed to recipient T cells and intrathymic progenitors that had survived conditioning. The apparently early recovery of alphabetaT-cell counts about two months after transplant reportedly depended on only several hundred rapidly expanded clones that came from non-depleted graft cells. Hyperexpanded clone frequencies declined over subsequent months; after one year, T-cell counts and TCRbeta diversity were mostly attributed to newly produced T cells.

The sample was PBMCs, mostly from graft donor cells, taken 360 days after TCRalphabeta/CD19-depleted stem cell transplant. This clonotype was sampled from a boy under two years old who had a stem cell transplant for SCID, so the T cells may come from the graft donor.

Here the CDR3 is given as CASSPMPLGRNGYTF. The DNA is TGTGCCAGCAGTCCTATGCCCCTCGGTAGGAATGGCTACACCTTC. The chain is assembled from TRBV27 and TRBJ1-2; the D gene assignment is ambiguous. Trimming removed 5 bases from V and 6 bases from J, leaving 19 bases between the germline ends. There are 15 amino acids in the CDR3, from cysteine to phenylalanine inclusive. Of all the DNA, just the CDR3 is kept, 45 bases in frame from base 1. CDR1 and CDR2, looked up from the germline V gene (reference sequence), are MNHEY and SMNVEV.